This TCR beta chain comes out of a study of T cells in Graves' hyperthyroidism and ophthalmopathy. The CDR3 length is 13 residues. V lost 2 bases to trimming and J lost 4 bases, with 8 bases between them. Germline values: CDR1 ENHRY, CDR2 SYGVKD. Hyperthyroidism patients were newly diagnosed, had disease duration under 2 months, and were aged 18 to 65 years. TCR beta CDR3 region amplification was performed from RNA transcripts. RT-PCR in the first round (using the HTBI primer set) targeted the TCR CDR3. Using its own MiXCR run on the multiplex PCR reads, TCRdb lists one record per CDR3 protein. The table records a few hundred thousand distinct CDR3 sequences, around 46% of them present only once.

This receptor was taken from a woman under 30 with Graves' hyperthyroidism. Sequencing input: peripheral blood or thyroid tissue (not recorded which). The chain uses TRBV10-3 and TRBJ1-1; no clear D gene. The CDR3 DNA reads as TGTGCCATCAGTGAGAGCGGGAGCACTGAAGCTTTCTTT. Its translation is CAISESGSTEAFF.